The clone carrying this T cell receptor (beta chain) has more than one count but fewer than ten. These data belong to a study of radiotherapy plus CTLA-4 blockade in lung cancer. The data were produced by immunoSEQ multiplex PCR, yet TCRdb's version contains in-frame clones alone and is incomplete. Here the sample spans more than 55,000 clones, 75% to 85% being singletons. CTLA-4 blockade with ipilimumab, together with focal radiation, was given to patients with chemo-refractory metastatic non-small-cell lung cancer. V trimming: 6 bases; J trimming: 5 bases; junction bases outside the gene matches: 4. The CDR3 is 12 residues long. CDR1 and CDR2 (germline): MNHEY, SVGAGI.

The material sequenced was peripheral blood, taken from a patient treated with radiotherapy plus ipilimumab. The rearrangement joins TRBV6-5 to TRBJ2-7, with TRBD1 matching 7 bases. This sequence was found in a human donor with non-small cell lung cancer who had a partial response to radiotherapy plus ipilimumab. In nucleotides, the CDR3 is TGTGCCAGCAGCCGAGGGACAGACGAGCAGTACTTC. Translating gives CASSRGTDEQYF.